Shown below are 24 T cell receptor beta chains from a single sample sequenced in a study of control samples from healthy donors and cancer patients. Produced via immunoSEQ multiplex PCR; TCRdb's table is partial and in-frame only. Of about 140,000 clones listed, roughly 92% are singletons. Sequenced: blood. These receptors all come from a man aged 25-40 years in good health.

The chain has TRBV6-5 and TRBJ2-1; 9 bases fit TRBD2. Per the germline V gene, CDR1 is MNHEY and CDR2 is SVGAGI. The CDR3 sequence is 15 residues long. The ends lost 5 bases at V and 7 bases at J; junction bases unmatched: 9. CDR3 region: CASSTRLAGRNEQFF. The DNA for the CDR3 is TGTGCCAGCAGTACGAGGCTAGCGGGAAGGAATGAGCAGTTCTTC.

V gene TRBV27 combines with J gene TRBJ2-5; 7 bases map to TRBD1. The CDR3 has 16 residues. The V segment lost 4 bases and the J segment 1 base; nucleotides outside the gene matches: 9. Germline-derived CDR1 and CDR2 are MNHEY and SMNVEV (reference sequence). The CDR3 DNA is TGTGCCAGCAGTTCGCCCACGACAGGGAGCCAAGAGACCCAGTACTTC. It translates to CASSSPTTGSQETQYF.

The V and J genes are TRBV6-4 and TRBJ2-3; 12 positions agree with TRBD2. CDR3 size: 15 residues. The germline gives CDR1 MRHNA, CDR2 SNTAGT. V gave up 6 bases and J gave up 4 bases; unmatched junction bases: 5. CDR3 DNA: TGTGCCAGCAGGAGGCTAGCGGGAGGGTCAGATACGCAGTATTTT. Translated: CASRRLAGGSDTQYF.

This chain uses TRBV11-2 with TRBJ1-4; no definite D call. The length of the CDR3 is 13 residues. Germline lookup yields CDR1 SGHAT and CDR2 FQNNGV. Trimming took 2 bases from V and 14 from J, leaving 15 bases between them. CDR3 amino acids: CASSLISFPGLFF. CDR3 nucleotides: TGTGCCAGCAGCTTAATTTCTTTCCCGGGGCTGTTTTTT.

The genes are TRBV27 and TRBJ2-1; D may be TRBD2 (6 bases). Germline V CDR1 and CDR2: MNHEY, SMNVEV (reference sequence). CDR3 length: 13 amino acids. V lost 3 bases, J lost 9 bases, and 12 bases lay in between. Here the CDR3 reads CASSLLSGIEQFF. CDR3 sequence (DNA): TGTGCCAGCAGTTTGCTTAGCGGTATTGAGCAGTTCTTC.

The chain recombines TRBV3-1 (or the pseudogene TRBV3-2) with TRBJ2-7, with D possibly being TRBD1 (5 bases). The CDR3 sequence is 11 residues long. Germline assignment: CDR1 LGHDT and CDR2 YNNKEL (reference sequence). V dropped 9 bases and J dropped 5 bases, with 11 bases sitting between them. The CDR3 DNA reads as TGTGCCAGTAGGCAGGGTCACGAGCAGTACTTC. It specifies CASRQGHEQYF.

This chain joins TRBV13 and TRBJ2-7; D is possibly TRBD2 (6 bases). Deletions cut 5 bases from V and 7 bases from J, with 21 bases between. Germline lookup yields CDR1 PRHDT and CDR2 FYEKMQ (reference sequence). The CDR3 is made up of 15 amino acids. The CDR3 is CASSRLGEVDGEQYF. The CDR3 bases are TGTGCCAGCAGCCGACTAGGTGAGGTTGATGGGGAGCAGTACTTC. Supplemented by reference TRBV13 and TRBJ2-7, the full variable domain reads AAGVIQSPRHLIKEKRETATLKCYPIPRHDTVYWYQQGPGQDPQFLISFYEKMQSDKGSIPDRFSAQQFSDYHSELNMSSLELGDSALYFCASSRLGEVDGEQYFGPGTRLTVT.

This clone appeared once. The chain has TRBV10-2 and TRBJ2-1; D is unresolved. This CDR3 contains 14 residues. Germline CDR1 is WSHSY and CDR2 is SAAADI. Trimming shortened V by 5 bases and J by 4 bases, and 12 bases separated the two germline ends. CDR3 in amino acids: CASSPGWIYNEQFF. DNA of the CDR3: TGCGCCAGCAGTCCTGGGTGGATTTACAATGAGCAGTTCTTC.

The rearrangement joins TRBV4-2 to TRBJ2-5; TRBD2 is a possible D gene (6 bases). With 0 bases removed from V and 0 bases from J, the gap between germline ends came to 14 bases. Per germline, CDR1 LGHNA and CDR2 YNFKEQ. The length of the CDR3 is 17 residues. As DNA, the CDR3 is TGTGCCAGCAGCCAAGAAGGGAGGAGGAGGTACCAAGAGACCCAGTACTTC. The encoded protein is CASSQEGRRRYQETQYF.

This chain connects TRBV2 to TRBJ2-7; D is ambiguous. Germline loops: CDR1 SNHLY, CDR2 FYNNEI. Trimming removed 3 bases from V and 1 base from J, with 10 bases in between. CDR3 length: 14 amino acids. The CDR3, as DNA: TGTGCCAGCAGTGATAACGGGTTATCCTACGAGCAGTACTTC. Protein sequence: CASSDNGLSYEQYF.

This chain joins TRBV29-1 and TRBJ2-7, with D perhaps TRBD2 (6 bases). Germline CDR1 and CDR2: SQVTM and ANQGSEA. V shed 2 bases and J shed 9 bases, with 14 bases lying between them. CDR3 length: 12 amino acids. The CDR3 sequence is CSVELGRPGQYF. The CDR3 coding sequence is TGCAGCGTTGAACTAGGGAGGCCCGGGCAGTACTTC.

The genes are TRBV6-6 and TRBJ1-5; no clear D. The CDR3 is 15 amino acids. The germline gives CDR1 MNHNY, CDR2 SVGAGI (reference sequence). The V and J ends lost 6 bases and 6 bases respectively, with 18 bases between them. For the CDR3, the DNA is TGTGCCAGCAGGCATATTACACACAGAGGTCAGCCCCAGCATTTT. This sequence encodes CASRHITHRGQPQHF.

The rearrangement links TRBV2 to TRBJ1-2, with 9 bases lining up with TRBD1. With 10 bases clipped from V and 8 bases from J, the junction kept 14 bases outside the gene matches. Germline V gene sequence: CDR1 SNHLY, CDR2 FYNNEI. The length of the CDR3 is 14 residues. In DNA, the CDR3 is TGTGCCATTACGAGGACAGGGGCCCCAGTAGGCTACACCTTC. It translates to CAITRTGAPVGYTF.

The V gene is TRBV28, the J gene TRBJ2-7; 9 bases are shared with TRBD2. This CDR3 is built from 16 residues. CDR1 is MDHEN and CDR2 is SYDVKM in the germline V gene. The V and J ends lost 1 base and 5 bases, in that order; junction bases with no gene match: 9. The CDR3 nucleotides read TGTGCCAGCAGTTTATCAGTTGGAGCGGGAGGTCACGAGCAGTACTTC. Translating gives CASSLSVGAGGHEQYF.

The rearrangement links TRBV6-5 to TRBJ2-1, with 9 nucleotides matching TRBD2. The CDR3 covers 16 residues. Germline values: CDR1 MNHEY, CDR2 SVGAGI. The ends lost 1 base at V and 10 bases at J; junction bases unmatched: 11. CDR3 DNA: TGTGCCAGCAGTTACTTGGTTAAGCGGGGGGTTCTCGAGCAGTTCTTC. Translated: CASSYLVKRGVLEQFF.

The gene calls are TRBV16 and TRBJ1-2, with D unresolved. CDR1 is KGHSY, CDR2 FQNENV, per germline. CDR3 length: 14 amino acids. Trimming cost V 2 bases and J 4 bases, with 11 bases left between them. This chain's CDR3 is CASSQEGGSYGYTF. As DNA, the CDR3 is TGTGCCAGCAGCCAAGAGGGTGGAAGCTATGGCTACACCTTC.

This rearrangement joins TRBV19 to TRBJ2-1; 11 bases match TRBD2. Germline trimming cut 1 base from V and 8 bases from J; bases unmatched to any gene: 4. Germline assignment: CDR1 LNHDA and CDR2 SQIVND (reference sequence). The length of the CDR3 is 15 residues. CDR3 in amino acids: CASSIVTSGSDEQFF. CDR3 sequence (DNA): TGTGCCAGTAGTATAGTAACTAGCGGGAGCGATGAGCAGTTCTTC.

The rearrangement links TRBV28 to TRBJ1-3; TRBD1 might be the D (6 bases). V lost 7 bases and J 7 bases, leaving 14 bases between the germline ends. The CDR3 runs 13 residues. Germline CDR1 MDHEN, CDR2 SYDVKM. The CDR3 reads CASIQDSSNTIYF. The CDR3 DNA is TGTGCCAGCATCCAGGACAGTTCCAACACCATATATTTT.

V and J are TRBV6-1 and TRBJ2-1; no clear D gene. The CDR3 is 17 amino acids. Germline loops: CDR1 MNHNS, CDR2 SASEGT. Deletions cut 2 bases from V and 0 bases from J, with 14 bases between. The CDR3 loop reads CASSEFYSKSSYNEQFF. In DNA form, the CDR3 reads TGTGCCAGCAGTGAATTCTACTCGAAGAGCTCCTACAATGAGCAGTTCTTC.

This chain links TRBV6-5 with TRBJ2-7; 7 bases agree with TRBD2. This CDR3 has 16 residues. V lost 1 base and J lost 2; bases outside the gene matches: 8. CDR1 is MNHEY and CDR2 is SVGAGI in the germline V gene. The CDR3 protein is CASSYFTSSGAYEQYF. CDR3 sequence (DNA): TGTGCCAGCAGTTACTTTACGTCTAGCGGAGCCTACGAGCAGTACTTC.

The chain couples TRBV6-5 to TRBJ1-1; 8 nucleotides line up with TRBD1. The CDR3 sequence is 14 residues long. The germline V gene has CDR1 MNHEY and CDR2 SVGAGI. The junction had 5 bases not matched to a gene; V was cut back by 6 bases and J by 2 bases. This chain's CDR3 is CASSRTGRNTEAFF. CDR3 coding DNA: TGTGCCAGCAGCCGGACAGGGAGAAACACTGAAGCTTTCTTT.

The chain is built from TRBV10-1 and TRBJ2-5; a possible D gene is TRBD2 (6 bases). V was trimmed by 6 bases and J by 2 bases, leaving 10 bases between them. CDR1 is WNHNN, CDR2 SYGVQD, per germline (reference sequence). This CDR3 comprises 13 residues. The CDR3 nucleotides are TGCGCCAGCAGCCGCGGGATTCAAGAGACCCAGTACTTC. The encoded protein is CASSRGIQETQYF.

V usage is TRBV7-9 and J usage is TRBJ1-1; D may be TRBD1 (5 bases). There are 14 residues in the CDR3. The V and J ends lost 4 bases and 6 bases respectively, with 15 bases between them. Per the germline V gene, CDR1 is SEHNR and CDR2 is FQNEAQ (reference sequence). The CDR3 DNA follows: TGTGCCAGCAGCTCCAGTCCCCAGGGCGCTGAAGCTTTCTTT. Translating it yields CASSSSPQGAEAFF.

The chain recombines TRBV18 with TRBJ2-5; D gene ambiguous. Trimming removed 6 bases from V and 1 base from J, with 6 bases in between. The CDR3 is 12 residues long. Per germline, CDR1 KGHSH and CDR2 LQKENI. The CDR3 DNA follows: TGTGCCAGCTCCCAAGGCCAAGAGACCCAGTACTTC. This encodes CASSQGQETQYF.